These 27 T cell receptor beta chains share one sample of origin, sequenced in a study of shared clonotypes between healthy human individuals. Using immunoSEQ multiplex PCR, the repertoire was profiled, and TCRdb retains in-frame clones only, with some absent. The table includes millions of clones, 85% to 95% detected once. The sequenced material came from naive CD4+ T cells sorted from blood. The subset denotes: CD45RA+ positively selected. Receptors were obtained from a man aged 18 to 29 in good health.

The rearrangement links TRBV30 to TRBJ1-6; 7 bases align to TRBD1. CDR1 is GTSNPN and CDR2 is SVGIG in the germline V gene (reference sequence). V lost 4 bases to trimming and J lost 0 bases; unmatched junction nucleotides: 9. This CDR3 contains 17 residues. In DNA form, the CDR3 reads TGTGCCTGGACCCGGGACAGAACTAGCTCCTATAATTCACCCCTCCACTTT. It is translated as CAWTRDRTSSYNSPLHF.

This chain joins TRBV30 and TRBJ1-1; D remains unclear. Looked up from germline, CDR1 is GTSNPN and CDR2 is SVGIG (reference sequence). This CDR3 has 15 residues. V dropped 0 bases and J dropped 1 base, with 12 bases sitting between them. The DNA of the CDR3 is TGTGCCTGGAGTGTTTCTCGACACAAGAACACTGAAGCTTTCTTT. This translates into CAWSVSRHKNTEAFF.

CDR3 sequence reads: CASSKSGGYTF. Written as DNA, the CDR3 is TGTGCCAGCAGTAAATCTGGGGGCTACACCTTC. The chain combines TRBV28 with TRBJ1-2; D not certain. The CDR3 consists of 11 residues. Germline CDR1 is MDHEN and CDR2 is SYDVKM. Trimming removed 5 bases from V and 8 bases from J, with 9 bases in between.

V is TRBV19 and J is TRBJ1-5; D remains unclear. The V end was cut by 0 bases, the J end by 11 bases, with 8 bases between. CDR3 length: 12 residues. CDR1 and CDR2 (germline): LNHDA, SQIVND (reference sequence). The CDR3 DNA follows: TGTGCCAGTAGTATAGATCGTGGGGCCCAGCATTTT. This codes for CASSIDRGAQHF.

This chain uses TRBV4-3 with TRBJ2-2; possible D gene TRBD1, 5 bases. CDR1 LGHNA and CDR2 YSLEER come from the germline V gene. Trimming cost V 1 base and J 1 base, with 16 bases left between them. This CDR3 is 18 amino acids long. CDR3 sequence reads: CASSQGPPRQGNTGELFF. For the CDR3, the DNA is TGCGCCAGCAGCCAAGGTCCACCTCGGCAGGGGAACACCGGGGAGCTGTTTTTT.

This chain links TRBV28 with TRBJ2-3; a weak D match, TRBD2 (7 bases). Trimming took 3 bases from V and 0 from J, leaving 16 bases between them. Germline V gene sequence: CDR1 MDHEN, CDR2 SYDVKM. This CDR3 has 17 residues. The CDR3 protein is CASSFPGGLTSTDTQYF. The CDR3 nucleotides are TGTGCCAGCAGTTTCCCGGGGGGCCTAACTAGCACAGATACGCAGTATTTT.

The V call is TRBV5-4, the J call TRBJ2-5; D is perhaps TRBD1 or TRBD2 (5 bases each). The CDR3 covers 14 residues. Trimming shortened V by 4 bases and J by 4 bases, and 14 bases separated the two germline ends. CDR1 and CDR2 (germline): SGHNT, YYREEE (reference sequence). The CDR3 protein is CASSRTGTIETQYF. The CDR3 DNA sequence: TGTGCCAGCAGCCGCACCGGGACGATAGAGACCCAGTACTTC.

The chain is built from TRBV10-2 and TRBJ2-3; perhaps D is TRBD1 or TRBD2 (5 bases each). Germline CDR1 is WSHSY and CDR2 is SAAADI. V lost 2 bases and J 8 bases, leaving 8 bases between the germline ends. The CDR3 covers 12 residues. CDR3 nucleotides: TGCGCCAGCAGTGAGCAGGGAGCTACGCAGTATTTT. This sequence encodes CASSEQGATQYF.

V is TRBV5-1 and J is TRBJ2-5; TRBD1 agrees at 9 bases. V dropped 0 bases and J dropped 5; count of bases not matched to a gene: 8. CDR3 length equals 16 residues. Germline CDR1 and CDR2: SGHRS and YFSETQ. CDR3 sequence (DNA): TGCGCCAGCAGCTTGGCGGGACAGGGAATGGGGGAGACCCAGTACTTC. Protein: CASSLAGQGMGETQYF.

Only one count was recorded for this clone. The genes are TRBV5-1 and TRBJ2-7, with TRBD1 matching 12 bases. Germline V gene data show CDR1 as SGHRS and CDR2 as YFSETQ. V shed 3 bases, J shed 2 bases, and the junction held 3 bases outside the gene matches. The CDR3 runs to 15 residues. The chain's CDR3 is CASSSGTGGTYEQYF. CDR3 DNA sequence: TGCGCCAGCAGCTCTGGGACAGGGGGCACCTACGAGCAGTACTTC.

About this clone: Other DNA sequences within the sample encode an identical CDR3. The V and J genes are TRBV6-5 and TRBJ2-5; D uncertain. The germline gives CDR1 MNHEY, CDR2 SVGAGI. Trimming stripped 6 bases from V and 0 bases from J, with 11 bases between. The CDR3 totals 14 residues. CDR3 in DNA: TGTGCCAGCAGCAGAGACAATCACCAAGAGACCCAGTACTTC. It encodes CASSRDNHQETQYF.

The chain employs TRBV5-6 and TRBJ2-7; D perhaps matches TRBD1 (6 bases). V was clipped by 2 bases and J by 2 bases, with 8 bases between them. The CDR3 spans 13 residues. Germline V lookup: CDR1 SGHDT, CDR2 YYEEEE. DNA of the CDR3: TGTGCCAGCAGCTTCTGGACAGCCTACGAGCAGTACTTC. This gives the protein CASSFWTAYEQYF.

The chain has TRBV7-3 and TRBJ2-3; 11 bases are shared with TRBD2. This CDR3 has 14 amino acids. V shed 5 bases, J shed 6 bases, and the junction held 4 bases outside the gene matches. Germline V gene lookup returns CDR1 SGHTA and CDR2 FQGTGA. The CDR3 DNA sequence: TGTGCCAGCAGCATAGCGGGGGGGCCTGATACGCAGTATTTT. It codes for CASSIAGGPDTQYF.

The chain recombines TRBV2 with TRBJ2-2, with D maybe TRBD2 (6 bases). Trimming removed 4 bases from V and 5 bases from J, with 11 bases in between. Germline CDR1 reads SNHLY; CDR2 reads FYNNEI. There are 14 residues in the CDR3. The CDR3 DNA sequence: TGTGCCAGCAGTGTGGAGGGCGGGACCGGGGAGCTGTTTTTT. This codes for CASSVEGGTGELFF.

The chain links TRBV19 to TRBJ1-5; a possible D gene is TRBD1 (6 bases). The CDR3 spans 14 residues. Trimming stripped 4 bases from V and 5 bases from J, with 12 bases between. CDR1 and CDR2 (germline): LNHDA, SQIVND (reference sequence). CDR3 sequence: CASSTQTGYQPQHF. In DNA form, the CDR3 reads TGTGCCAGTAGTACGCAAACAGGGTATCAGCCCCAGCATTTT. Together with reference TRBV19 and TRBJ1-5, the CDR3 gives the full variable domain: DGGITQSPKYLFRKEGQNVTLSCEQNLNHDAMYWYRQDPGQGLRLIYYSQIVNDFQKGDIAEGYSVSREKKESFPLTVTSAQKNPTAFYLCASSTQTGYQPQHFGDGTRLSIL.

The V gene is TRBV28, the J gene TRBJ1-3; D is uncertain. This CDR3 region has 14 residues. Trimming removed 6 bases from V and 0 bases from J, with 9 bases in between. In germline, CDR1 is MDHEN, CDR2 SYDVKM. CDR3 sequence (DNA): TGTGCCAGCAGCAGCCCTAGCTCTGGAAACACCATATATTTT. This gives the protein CASSSPSSGNTIYF.

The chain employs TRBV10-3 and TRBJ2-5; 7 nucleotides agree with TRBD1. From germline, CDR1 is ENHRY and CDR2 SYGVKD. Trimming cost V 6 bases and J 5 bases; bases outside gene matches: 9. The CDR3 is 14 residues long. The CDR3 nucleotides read TGTGCCATCAGCTGGGACAGCACGGAGGAGACCCAGTACTTC. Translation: CAISWDSTEETQYF.

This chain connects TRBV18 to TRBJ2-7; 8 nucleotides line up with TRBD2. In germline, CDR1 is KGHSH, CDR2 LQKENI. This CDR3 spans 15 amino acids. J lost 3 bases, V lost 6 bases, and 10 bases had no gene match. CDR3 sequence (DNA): TGTGCCAGCTCCCCCGGGAGCGGGAGTTTCTACGAGCAGTACTTC. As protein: CASSPGSGSFYEQYF.

The CDR3 region is CASSQDWTQNTGELFF. The CDR3 DNA reads as TGCGCCAGCAGCCAAGATTGGACACAGAACACCGGGGAGCTGTTTTTT. The chain recombines TRBV4-3 with TRBJ2-2, with D perhaps TRBD1 (5 bases). Germline V lookup: CDR1 LGHNA, CDR2 YSLEER. Trimming removed 0 bases from V and 1 base from J, with 9 bases in between. There are 16 residues in the CDR3.

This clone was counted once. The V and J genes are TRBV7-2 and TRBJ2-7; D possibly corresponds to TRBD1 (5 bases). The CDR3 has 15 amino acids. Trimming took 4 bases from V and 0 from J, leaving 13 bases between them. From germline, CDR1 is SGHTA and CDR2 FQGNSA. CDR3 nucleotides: TGTGCCAGCAGCTCGACAGCGAAAACCTCCTACGAGCAGTACTTC. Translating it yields CASSSTAKTSYEQYF.

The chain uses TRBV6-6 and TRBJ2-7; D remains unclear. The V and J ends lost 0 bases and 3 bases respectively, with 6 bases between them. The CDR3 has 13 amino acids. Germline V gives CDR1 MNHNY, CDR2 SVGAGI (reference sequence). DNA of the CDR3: TGTGCCAGCAGTTACTCGTTGGGCTACGAGCAGTACTTC. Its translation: CASSYSLGYEQYF.

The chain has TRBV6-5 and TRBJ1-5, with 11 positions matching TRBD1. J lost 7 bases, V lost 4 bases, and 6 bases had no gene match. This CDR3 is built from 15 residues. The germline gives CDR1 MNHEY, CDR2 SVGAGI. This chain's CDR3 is CASSSGQGGLQPQHF. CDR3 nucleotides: TGTGCCAGCAGTTCGGGACAGGGGGGGTTACAGCCCCAGCATTTT.

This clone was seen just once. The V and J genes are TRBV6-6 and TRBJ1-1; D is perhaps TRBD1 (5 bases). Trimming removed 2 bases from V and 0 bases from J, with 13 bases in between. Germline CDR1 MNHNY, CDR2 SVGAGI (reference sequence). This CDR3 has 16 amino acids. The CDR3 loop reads CASSYPGTGMNTEAFF. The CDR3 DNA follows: TGTGCCAGCAGTTACCCCGGGACGGGGATGAACACTGAAGCTTTCTTT.

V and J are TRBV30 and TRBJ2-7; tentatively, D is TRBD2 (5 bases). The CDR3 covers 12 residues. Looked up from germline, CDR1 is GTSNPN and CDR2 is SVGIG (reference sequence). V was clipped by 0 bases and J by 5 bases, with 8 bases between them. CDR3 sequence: CAWSVRRDEQYF. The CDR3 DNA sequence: TGTGCCTGGAGTGTACGGCGGGACGAGCAGTACTTC.

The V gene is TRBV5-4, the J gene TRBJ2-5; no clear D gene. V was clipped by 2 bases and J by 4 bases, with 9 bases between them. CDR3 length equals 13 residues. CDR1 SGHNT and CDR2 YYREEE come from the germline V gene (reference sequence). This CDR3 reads CASSFREGETQYF. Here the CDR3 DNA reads TGTGCCAGCAGCTTCAGAGAAGGAGAGACCCAGTACTTC. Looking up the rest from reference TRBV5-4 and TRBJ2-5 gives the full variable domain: ETGVTQSPTHLIKTRGQQVTLRCSSQSGHNTVSWYQQALGQGPQFIFQYYREEENGRGNFPPRFSGLQFPNYSSELNVNALELDDSALYLCASSFREGETQYFGPGTRLLVL.

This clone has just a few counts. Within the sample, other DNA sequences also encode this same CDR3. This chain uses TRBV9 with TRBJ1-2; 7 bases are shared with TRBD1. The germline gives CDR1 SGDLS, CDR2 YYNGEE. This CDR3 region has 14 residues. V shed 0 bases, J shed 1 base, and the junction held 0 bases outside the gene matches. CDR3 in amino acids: CASSVGQGNYGYTF. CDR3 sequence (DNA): TGTGCCAGCAGCGTAGGACAGGGTAACTATGGCTACACCTTC. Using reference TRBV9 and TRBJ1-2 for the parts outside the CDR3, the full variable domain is DSGVTQTPKHLITATGQRVTLRCSPRSGDLSVYWYQQSLDQGLQFLIQYYNGEERAKGNILERFSAQQFPDLHSELNLSSLELGDSALYFCASSVGQGNYGYTFGSGTRLTVV.

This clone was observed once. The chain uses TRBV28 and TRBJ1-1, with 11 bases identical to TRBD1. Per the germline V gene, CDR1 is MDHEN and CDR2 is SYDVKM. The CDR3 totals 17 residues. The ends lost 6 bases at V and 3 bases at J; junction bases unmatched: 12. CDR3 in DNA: TGTGCCAGCAGACTACTGGGGGGACAGGGGGGTCACACTGAAGCTTTCTTT. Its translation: CASRLLGGQGGHTEAFF.